Described below is a single T cell receptor beta chain sequence and its context. Its target antigen remains unknown. Per-nucleotide qualities are absent, and no much larger clonotype sits a single base away. This sample was taken from a study of shared clonotypes between healthy human individuals (dated by TCRdb to 2020 to 2021). Describing the broader study: A couple of women and a few men aged 18 to 49 years were included in the cohort. For each donor, CD4 naive and CD4 memory were each run on three plates, CD8 naive on two plates, and CD8 memory on one plate. The study deeply sequenced blood TCR repertoires of about 5 healthy adults to estimate repertoire size and the extent of clonotype sharing between individuals. To increase sequencing depth and limit assay-specific biases, TCR repertoire library preparation and sequencing were carried out by different laboratories using diverse techniques. Per donor, leukapheresis produced somewhere between about 0.9 and 9.5 billion PBMCs. Study-level results and caveats: The small number of donors limited the genetic and exposure-history diversity represented. Based on pairwise subsampling, the degree of clonotype sharing among donors was expected to be affected by sequencing depth. Rarefaction of sorted-subset datasets indicated incomplete sequencing despite the large sequencing depth. Clonotypes shared by all four sorted-subset donors showed higher generation probabilities than non-shared clonotypes. Sharing across a few donors was observed for approximately 5% of naive CD4, under 4% of naive CD8, over 2% of memory CD4, and around 0.4% of memory CD8 clonotypes. Sampling was restricted to blood, and TCR repertoires in tissue are likely to differ from TCR repertoires in blood. Larger estimated clonotype richness was generally found for naive subsets than for memory subsets.

CD8 naive samples were CD45RO-negative cells positively selected for CCR7, giving a CD45RA+CCR7+ population that excluded TemRA cells. Donors were healthy HIV-negative adults with no recently reported acute infections or vaccinations. All donors were Caucasian adults living in Nashville, Tennessee, USA. After blood collection by leukapheresis, PBMCs were isolated using Ficoll-Histopaque density gradient centrifugation and then cryopreserved in the vapor phase of liquid nitrogen. Purity and quantity of every magnetically sorted T cell population were checked by analytical flow cytometry. Genomic DNA was isolated from every sorted fraction and measured by UV absorbance on a Nanodrop 2000c. TCR CDR3 regions were amplified from genomic DNA by multiplex PCR using the deep immunoSEQ assay. Extracted genomic DNA from each cell subset was distributed evenly across all wells of several immunoSEQ 96-well plates, and each plate was treated as a replicate. For sorted subsets, about 200 ng genomic DNA, equal to some 30,000 T cell genomes, was loaded into each replicate PCR. The purified libraries were quantified using a Qubit 3.0 fluorometer, sized with a Bioanalyzer 2100, and then quantified again using the KAPA Library Quantification kit. Each immunoSEQ 96-well plate was sequenced on its own single-read 150-cycle Illumina NextSeq 550 flow cell. From the authors' description of their analysis: Because the immunoSEQ output included only junctional sequences and no quality scores, the filtering could not be the same as the filtering used for full-length reads. Sequences were annotated with PyIR, a Python wrapper for IgBLAST v1.9, using IMGT germline references to assign V/J genes and CDR3. Any read was removed if the V/J assignment was weak (E-value above 1e-6), the CDR3 was missing, or the read contained stop codons, out-of-frame junctions, or ambiguous translated residues. V3J clonotypes were defined as sequences sharing an identical inferred V gene, J gene, and CDR3 amino acid sequence. Percentage overlap between repertoires was calculated by dividing the number of shared unique clonotypes by the size of the smaller repertoire. RTK rarefaction, the Chao1 estimator, and Recon v2.1 estimates of unobserved clonotypes were used to assess repertoire richness. Generation probabilities for all TCRbeta clonotypes obtained by the gDNA method from a handful of donors were computed using OLGA. TCRdb provides this immuneACCESS table in a form limited to in-frame rearrangements. Some clones are lacking; in checked studies, under half of them reflect an unresolved V gene, and why the rest are absent is not known. The V and J calls and clone size are taken from that table; D and trimming were inferred from the DNA. Recorded for this sample are around 1.9 million clones; 90% to 95% of them occurred a single time. Together, the top ten hold more than 1.5% of the sample.

The sample taken for sequencing was naive CD8+ T cells from PBMCs. The cell subset or site label on this specimen signifies: CD45RA+CCR7+. This TCR came from a young man in good health. Some clones in this sample may be carry-over from other donors' samples.

The CDR3 amino acid sequence is: CASSWDRGTYEQYF. At the DNA level, the sequence is TGTGCCAGCAGTTGGGACAGGGGGACCTACGAGCAGTACTTC. In this chain, TRBV27 is recombined with TRBJ2-7, and TRBD1 aligns with 11 junction nucleotides. V is pruned by 4 bases and J by 2 bases, leaving 1 base of the junction without a gene match. The germline V gene (reference sequence) gives CDR1 as MNHEY and CDR2 as SMNVEV. Taken from cysteine to phenylalanine, the CDR3 has 14 residues. Of the read, only the CDR3 DNA is kept; its 42 bases are in frame from base 1.